This TCR beta chain appears in the sequencing data of a study of cytomegalovirus exposure and HLA in healthy donors. Study outcomes and limitations: In a later analysis, specific HLA alleles were associated with approximately 16,000 TCR beta sequences at a 0.05 false discovery rate. Researchers reported from a later analysis that most CMV-associated TCR beta chains appeared HLA-restricted. Data from an earlier analysis indicated that most TCR beta V segments were productive either about 90% or about 30% of the time.

About this clone itself: Its cognate antigen is unknown.

The PCR was carried out with 60 Vbeta primers and 13 Jbeta primers. Profiling relied on immunoSEQ multiplex PCR, and the TCRdb table lists in-frame clones only, not all of them. The table shows 210,000 or so clones, with approximately 80% occurring only once. Trimming took 2 bases from V and 2 from J, leaving 10 bases between them. There are 14 residues in the CDR3. Germline V gene data show CDR1 as MNHEY and CDR2 as SVGAGI. The chain links TRBV6-5 to TRBJ2-7; maybe TRBD1 (6 bases). The source of this sequence is a girl aged 2-10 years in good health and CMV-seronegative. The sample was PBMCs. The CDR3 coding sequence is TGTGCCAGCAGTTACGGGACACCCCCCTACGAGCAGTACTTC. Amino acid sequence: CASSYGTPPYEQYF.